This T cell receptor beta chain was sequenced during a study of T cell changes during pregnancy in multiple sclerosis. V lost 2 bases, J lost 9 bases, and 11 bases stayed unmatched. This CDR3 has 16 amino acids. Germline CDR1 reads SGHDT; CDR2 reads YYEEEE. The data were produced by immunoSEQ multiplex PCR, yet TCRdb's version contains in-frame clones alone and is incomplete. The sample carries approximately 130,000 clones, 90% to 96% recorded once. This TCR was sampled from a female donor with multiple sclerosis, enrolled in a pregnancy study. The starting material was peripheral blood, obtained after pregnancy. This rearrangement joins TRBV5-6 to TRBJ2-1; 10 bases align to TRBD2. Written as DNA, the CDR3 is TGTGCCAGCAGCTTAATCCTAGCGGGAGCCCCGGGTGAGCAGTTCTTC. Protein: CASSLILAGAPGEQFF.